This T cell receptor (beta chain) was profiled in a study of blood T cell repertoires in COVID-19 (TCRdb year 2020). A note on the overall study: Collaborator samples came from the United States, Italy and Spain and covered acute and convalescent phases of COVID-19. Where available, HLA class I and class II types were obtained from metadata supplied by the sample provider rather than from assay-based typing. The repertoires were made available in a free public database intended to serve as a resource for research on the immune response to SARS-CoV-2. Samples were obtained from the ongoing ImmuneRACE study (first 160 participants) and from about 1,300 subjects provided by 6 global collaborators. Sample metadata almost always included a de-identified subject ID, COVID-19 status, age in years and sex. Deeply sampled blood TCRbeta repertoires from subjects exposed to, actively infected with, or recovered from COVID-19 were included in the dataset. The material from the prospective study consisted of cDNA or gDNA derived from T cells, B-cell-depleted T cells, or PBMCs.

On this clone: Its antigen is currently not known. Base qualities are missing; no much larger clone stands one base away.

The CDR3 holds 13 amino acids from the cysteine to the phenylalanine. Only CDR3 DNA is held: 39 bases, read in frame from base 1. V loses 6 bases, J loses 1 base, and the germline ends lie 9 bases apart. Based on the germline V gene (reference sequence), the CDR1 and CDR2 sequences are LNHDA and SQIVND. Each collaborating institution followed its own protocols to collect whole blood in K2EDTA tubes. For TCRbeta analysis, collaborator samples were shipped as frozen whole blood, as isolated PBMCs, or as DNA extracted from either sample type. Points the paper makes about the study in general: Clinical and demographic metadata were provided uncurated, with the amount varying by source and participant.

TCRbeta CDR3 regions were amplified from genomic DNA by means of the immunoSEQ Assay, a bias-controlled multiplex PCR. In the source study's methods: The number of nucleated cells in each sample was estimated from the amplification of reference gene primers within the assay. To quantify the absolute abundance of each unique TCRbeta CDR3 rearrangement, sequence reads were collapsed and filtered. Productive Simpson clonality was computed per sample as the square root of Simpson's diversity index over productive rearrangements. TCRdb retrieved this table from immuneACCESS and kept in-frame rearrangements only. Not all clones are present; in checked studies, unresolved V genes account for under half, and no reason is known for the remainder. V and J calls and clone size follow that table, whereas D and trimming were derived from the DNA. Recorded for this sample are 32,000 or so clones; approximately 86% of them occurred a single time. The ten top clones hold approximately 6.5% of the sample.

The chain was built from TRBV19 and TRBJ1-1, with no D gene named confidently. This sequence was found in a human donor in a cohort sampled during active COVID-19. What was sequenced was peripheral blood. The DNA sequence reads TGTGCCAGTAGACAACCTGGGAACACTGAAGCTTTCTTT. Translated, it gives CASRQPGNTEAFF. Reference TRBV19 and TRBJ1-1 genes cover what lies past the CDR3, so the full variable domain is DGGITQSPKYLFRKEGQNVTLSCEQNLNHDAMYWYRQDPGQGLRLIYYSQIVNDFQKGDIAEGYSVSREKKESFPLTVTSAQKNPTAFYLCASRQPGNTEAFFGQGTRLTVV.